This is a list of T cell receptor beta chains from one sample in a study of molecular identifiers for immune sequencing clone quantification. MiXCR, run by TCRdb on the PCR reads, gives a single entry per CDR3 protein. Of approximately 63,000 distinct CDR3 sequences in the sample, 15% to 20% were seen once. Sequenced input: naive CD8+ T cells from blood, with Jurkat cell RNA spiked in. The receptors originated from a human donor in good health. Some libraries in this study had Jurkat cell RNA spiked in. Each CDR3 is given with its conserved first and last residue. The order of the fields is CDR3 protein, CDR3 DNA, J gene, D gene, clone size, V gene. D genes are given only for firm matches. The size of a clone is reported for some rows only, either as once, few or many, or as a class for expanded clones.

CASSPPTITPKNIQYF TGTGCCAGCAGCCCCCCCACAATCACCCCCAAAAACATTCAGTACTTC TRBJ2-4 - many TRBV7-9
CASRDPAPTGELFF TGTGCCAGCAGGGATCCGGCTCCCACCGGGGAGCTGTTTTTT TRBJ2-2 - many TRBV7-9
CASSLRLGRAGTDTQYF TGTGCCAGCAGCTTAAGGCTGGGAAGAGCAGGGACAGATACGCAGTATTTT TRBJ2-3 - many TRBV14
CAVGGLEVYEQYF TGTGCAGTCGGCGGACTCGAAGTTTACGAGCAGTACTTC TRBJ2-7 - many TRBV28
CASSPGLAGGTYEQYF TGCGCCAGCAGCCCGGGACTAGCGGGAGGGACCTACGAGCAGTACTTC TRBJ2-7 TRBD2 many TRBV4-3
CAWFPGRENVREQFF TGTGCCTGGTTTCCGGGGCGGGAGAACGTGCGGGAGCAGTTCTTC TRBJ2-1 TRBD2 many TRBV30
CASSPGSLRENPQETQYF TGTGCCAGCAGCCCCGGCTCCTTGCGAGAGAATCCGCAAGAGACCCAGTACTTC TRBJ2-5 - many TRBV13
CASSWTGGTNYGYTF TGTGCCAGCAGTTGGACAGGAGGGACTAACTATGGCTACACCTTC TRBJ1-2 TRBD1 few TRBV27
CASSPSWGGATYEQYF TGTGCCAGCAGCCCCTCCTGGGGCGGGGCTACCTACGAGCAGTACTTC TRBJ2-7 - - TRBV27
CASSPGTGSYYEQYF TGTGCCAGCAGCCCCGGGACAGGCTCCTACTACGAGCAGTACTTC TRBJ2-7 TRBD1 many TRBV7-2
CASSYDYSGESSYEQYF TGTGCCAGCAGTTACGATTATAGCGGGGAGAGCTCCTACGAGCAGTACTTC TRBJ2-7 TRBD2 many TRBV6-5
CASRPGQGAMESAAAFF TGTGCCAGCAGACCTGGTCAGGGGGCGATGGAGTCAGCCGCAGCTTTCTTT TRBJ1-1 TRBD1 - TRBV11-2
CASSSSGELSF TGTGCCAGCAGTTCTTCAGGGGAGCTGTCTTTT TRBJ2-2 - once TRBV6-5
CATSPSGVKNTEAFF TGTGCCACCAGTCCGTCGGGAGTGAAGAACACTGAAGCTTTCTTT TRBJ1-1 - many TRBV24-1
CASSEAHFRRSDKKNSPLHF TGTGCCAGCAGTGAAGCGCATTTTCGCCGCAGCGACAAGAAGAATTCACCCCTCCACTTT TRBJ1-6 - many TRBV2
CASSGWGAVGNTIYF TGTGCCAGCAGCGGATGGGGGGCCGTTGGAAACACCATATATTTT TRBJ1-3 - - TRBV5-4
CASHSGGTDTQYF TGTGCCAGCCATTCGGGGGGCACAGATACGCAGTATTTT TRBJ2-3 - many TRBV7-9
CASSLGPAGRQLETQYF TGTGCCAGCAGCTTAGGCCCCGCGGGGAGACAACTTGAGACCCAGTACTTC TRBJ2-5 - many TRBV7-9
CAWSSGLAGWSTDTQYF TGTGCCTGGAGTTCCGGACTAGCGGGCTGGAGCACAGATACGCAGTATTTT TRBJ2-3 TRBD2 many TRBV30
CASSVLAGAAYEQYF TGTGCCAGCAGCGTCTTAGCGGGAGCCGCATACGAGCAGTACTTC TRBJ2-7 TRBD2 - TRBV7-6
CASSYGQESGSHEQYF TGTGCCAGCAGTTACGGACAGGAGAGCGGGAGCCACGAGCAGTACTTC TRBJ2-7 - many TRBV6-5
CASRLGGTKGTDTQYF TGCGCCAGCAGGCTCGGGGGGACGAAAGGCACAGATACGCAGTATTTT TRBJ2-3 TRBD2 many TRBV4-1
CASSLGTTQGLNTEAFF TGTGCCAGCAGCTTGGGAACAACACAGGGGTTGAACACTGAAGCTTTCTTT TRBJ1-1 TRBD1 few TRBV5-4
CASSQGSVSSYEQYF TGCGCCAGCAGCCAAGGGTCAGTCAGCTCCTACGAGCAGTACTTC TRBJ2-7 - many TRBV4-1
CASSVGPAGTDTQYF TGTGCCAGCAGCGTAGGCCCTGCGGGCACAGATACGCAGTATTTT TRBJ2-3 - many TRBV9
CASSSSGSQSLYEQYF TGTGCCAGCAGCTCTAGCGGGAGTCAGTCATTGTACGAGCAGTACTTC TRBJ2-7 TRBD2 many TRBV7-9
CASSGAGGRGTEAFF TGTGCCAGCAGCGGGGCAGGGGGACGGGGCACTGAAGCTTTCTTT TRBJ1-1 TRBD1 many TRBV14
CATSEDSSNTIYF TGTGCCACCAGCGAGGACAGTTCCAACACCATATATTTT TRBJ1-3 - few TRBV15
CACSTSGQLFPGYF TGTGCCTGCAGTACCTCGGGACAGTTATTTCCCGGGTACTTC TRBJ2-7 TRBD1 few TRBV6-6
CASSPGSTGTEAFF TGTGCCAGCAGCCCGGGCTCCACGGGCACTGAAGCTTTCTTT TRBJ1-1 - - TRBV7-9